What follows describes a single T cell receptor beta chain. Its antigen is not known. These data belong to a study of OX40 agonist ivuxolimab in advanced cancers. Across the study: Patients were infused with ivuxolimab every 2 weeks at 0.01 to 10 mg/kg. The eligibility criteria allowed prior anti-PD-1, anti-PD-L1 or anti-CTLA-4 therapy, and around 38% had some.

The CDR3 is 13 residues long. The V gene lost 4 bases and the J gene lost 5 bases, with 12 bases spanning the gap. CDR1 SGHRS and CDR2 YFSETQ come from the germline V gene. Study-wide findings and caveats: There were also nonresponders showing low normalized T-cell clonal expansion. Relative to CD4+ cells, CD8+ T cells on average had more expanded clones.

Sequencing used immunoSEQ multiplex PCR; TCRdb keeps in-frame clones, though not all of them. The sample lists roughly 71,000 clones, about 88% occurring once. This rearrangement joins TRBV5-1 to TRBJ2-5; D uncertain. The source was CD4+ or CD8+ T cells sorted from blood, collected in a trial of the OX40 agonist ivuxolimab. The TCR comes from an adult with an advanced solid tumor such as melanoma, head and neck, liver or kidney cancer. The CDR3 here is CASSTTVEETQYF. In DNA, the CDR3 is TGCGCCAGCAGCACGACGGTGGAGGAGACCCAGTACTTC.